Listed here are 26 T cell receptor beta chains from one sample, sequenced in a study of shared clonotypes between healthy human individuals. Profiled with immunoSEQ multiplex PCR; TCRdb holds only in-frame clones, not every one. The sample has millions of clones; roughly 92% are singletons. Sequencing used naive CD4+ T cells sorted from blood. Subset here: CD45RA+ positively selected. The receptors stem from a man aged 18 to 30 in good health.

This chain uses TRBV6-5 with TRBJ1-1, with 7 bases that match TRBD1. This CDR3 contains 14 residues. V gave up 7 bases and J gave up 6 bases; unmatched junction bases: 11. The germline gives CDR1 MNHEY, CDR2 SVGAGI. The CDR3 loop is CASTSPTGIAEAFF. The DNA for the CDR3 is TGTGCCAGCACTTCCCCGACAGGGATCGCTGAAGCTTTCTTT.

The chain combines TRBV5-4 with TRBJ1-2; 7 nucleotides align to TRBD1. This CDR3 has 14 amino acids. Trimming took 1 base from V and 4 from J; bases not matched to a gene: 4. Germline V CDR1 and CDR2: SGHNT, YYREEE (reference sequence). In DNA form, the CDR3 reads TGTGCCAGCAGCTTGCGACAGGGTAGCTATGGCTACACCTTC. Amino acids: CASSLRQGSYGYTF.

CDR3 in DNA: TGCGCCAGCAGCTTTGGGAGCGGGCCTAACAATGAGCAGTTCTTC. Residues: CASSFGSGPNNEQFF. The chain couples TRBV5-1 to TRBJ2-1, with a possible D match to TRBD2 (6 bases). V lost 2 bases and J 5 bases, leaving 14 bases between the germline ends. This CDR3 has 15 residues. Germline V gives CDR1 SGHRS, CDR2 YFSETQ. The variable domain in full, completed from reference TRBV5-1 and TRBJ2-1, reads KAGVTQTPRYLIKTRGQQVTLSCSPISGHRSVSWYQQTPGQGLQFLFEYFSETQRNKGNFPGRFSGRQFSNSRSEMNVSTLELGDSALYLCASSFGSGPNNEQFFGPGTRLTVL.

This chain joins TRBV7-9 and TRBJ1-1; TRBD1 is a possible D gene (5 bases). There are 15 residues in the CDR3. Germline-derived CDR1 and CDR2 are SEHNR and FQNEAQ (reference sequence). V gave up 5 bases and J gave up 1 base, with 14 bases separating them. CDR3 nucleotides: TGTGCCAGCAGCCCCAGGGAGGGGAGGAACACTGAAGCTTTCTTT. It specifies CASSPREGRNTEAFF.

The V gene is TRBV5-1, the J gene TRBJ1-2, with D possibly matching TRBD1 (5 bases). The V gene lost 7 bases and the J gene lost 1 base, with 14 bases spanning the gap. This CDR3 is built from 14 residues. The germline gives CDR1 SGHRS, CDR2 YFSETQ. The CDR3 DNA reads as TGCGCCAGCGCTCTCGGGGGGGATAACTATGGCTACACCTTC. It specifies CASALGGDNYGYTF.

This chain connects TRBV2 to TRBJ1-5; 8 bases line up with TRBD1. Per germline, CDR1 SNHLY and CDR2 FYNNEI. The CDR3 loop spans 12 amino acids. With 4 bases clipped from V and 12 bases from J, the junction kept 5 bases outside the gene matches. The CDR3, as DNA: TGTGCCAGCAGTGGACAGGGGTCTGGCCAGCATTTT. Protein sequence: CASSGQGSGQHF.

The chain has TRBV7-8 and TRBJ1-1, with unresolved D. This CDR3 comprises 15 residues. Germline V gives CDR1 SGHVS, CDR2 FQNEAQ. The V and J ends lost 3 bases and 6 bases respectively, with 17 bases between them. CDR3: CASSFQDPRRAEAFF. The CDR3 DNA is TGTGCCAGCAGCTTCCAGGACCCCCGGAGGGCTGAAGCTTTCTTT. Full variable domain (outside the CDR3, taken from reference TRBV7-8 and TRBJ1-1): GAGVSQSPRYKVAKRGQDVALRCDPISGHVSLFWYQQALGQGPEFLTYFQNEAQLDKSGLPSDRFFAERPEGSVSTLKIQRTQQEDSAVYLCASSFQDPRRAEAFFGQGTRLTVV.

The rearrangement joins TRBV5-1 to TRBJ1-5, with 11 bases fitting TRBD1. This CDR3 is 14 amino acids long. CDR1 is SGHRS and CDR2 is YFSETQ in the germline V gene. Trimming took 3 bases from V and 5 from J; bases not matched to a gene: 1. This CDR3 reads CASSWGQGDQPQHF. DNA of the CDR3: TGCGCCAGCAGCTGGGGACAGGGGGATCAGCCCCAGCATTTT.

The DNA for the CDR3 is TGTGCCTGGAGTGAACAGTTTGAGCAGTTCTTC. This translates into CAWSEQFEQFF. V and J are TRBV30 and TRBJ2-1; D unresolved. Germline V CDR1 and CDR2: GTSNPN, SVGIG (reference sequence). CDR3 size: 11 residues. V dropped 1 base and J dropped 9 bases, with 7 bases sitting between them.

The chain couples TRBV29-1 to TRBJ2-1; possible D gene TRBD2, 5 bases. The V end lost 2 bases, the J end lost 9 bases, and 17 bases lay between the germline ends. The length of the CDR3 is 14 residues. The germline CDR1 and CDR2 sequences are SQVTM and ANQGSEA. The chain's CDR3 is CSVEMVGERGEQFF. The CDR3 region has the DNA TGCAGCGTTGAAATGGTGGGAGAGCGCGGTGAGCAGTTCTTC.

The gene calls are TRBV5-4 and TRBJ2-2; D tentatively reads TRBD1 or TRBD2 (6 bases each). Germline V CDR1 and CDR2: SGHNT, YYREEE (reference sequence). V was trimmed by 3 bases and J by 1 base, leaving 13 bases between them. The CDR3 has 16 residues. The CDR3 is CASSWGRGLNTGELFF. DNA for the CDR3: TGTGCCAGCAGCTGGGGCAGGGGACTGAACACCGGGGAGCTGTTTTTT.

This rearrangement joins TRBV7-2 to TRBJ2-5; D is uncertain. Trimming removed 0 bases from V and 2 bases from J, with 10 bases in between. Germline V gives CDR1 SGHTA, CDR2 FQGNSA. The CDR3 covers 15 residues. Here the CDR3 DNA reads TGTGCCAGCAGCTTAGCGCTACCTGCACAAGAGACCCAGTACTTC. Its translation: CASSLALPAQETQYF.

Regarding this clone: At the DNA level, this CDR3 is encoded by other sequences in the same sample as well. The chain joins TRBV9 to TRBJ2-7, with D perhaps TRBD2 (6 bases). Germline CDR1 is SGDLS and CDR2 is YYNGEE. The CDR3 is made up of 15 amino acids. Trimming took 0 bases from V and 3 from J, leaving 13 bases between them. CDR3 in DNA: TGTGCCAGCAGCGTAGCCACGGGAGCAGGCTACGAGCAGTACTTC. Translation: CASSVATGAGYEQYF. The full variable domain, its missing parts supplied by reference TRBV9 and TRBJ2-7, is DSGVTQTPKHLITATGQRVTLRCSPRSGDLSVYWYQQSLDQGLQFLIQYYNGEERAKGNILERFSAQQFPDLHSELNLSSLELGDSALYFCASSVATGAGYEQYFGPGTRLTVT.

V usage is TRBV5-1 and J usage is TRBJ1-1; D not certain. Germline V gene lookup returns CDR1 SGHRS and CDR2 YFSETQ. CDR3 length equals 15 residues. With 1 base removed from V and 0 bases from J, the gap between germline ends came to 10 bases. CDR3 amino acids: CASSLSGDLNTEAFF. The CDR3 DNA sequence: TGCGCCAGCAGCTTGAGCGGGGATTTGAACACTGAAGCTTTCTTT.

V gene TRBV9 combines with J gene TRBJ2-2; 7 bases align to TRBD1. V was pared by 4 bases and J by 2 bases, with 17 bases of the junction left unmatched. The CDR3 has 19 residues. The germline CDR1 and CDR2 sequences are SGDLS and YYNGEE. CDR3 nucleotide sequence: TGTGCCAGCAGCCCCCGAAGTAGGGGGCCACACTCCAACACCGGGGAGCTGTTTTTT. It specifies CASSPRSRGPHSNTGELFF.

The chain joins TRBV2 to TRBJ2-1; no clear D. Trimming took off 5 bases at V and 7 bases at J, with 18 bases between the two ends. The germline gives CDR1 SNHLY, CDR2 FYNNEI. The CDR3 is 15 amino acids. CDR3: CASSQTGLRINEQFF. Written as DNA, the CDR3 is TGTGCCAGCAGTCAAACCGGGCTTAGAATTAATGAGCAGTTCTTC. Supplemented by reference TRBV2 and TRBJ2-1, the full variable domain reads EPEVTQTPSHQVTQMGQEVILRCVPISNHLYFYWYRQILGQKVEFLVSFYNNEISEKSEIFDDQFSVERPDGSNFTLKIRSTKLEDSAMYFCASSQTGLRINEQFFGPGTRLTVL.

The genes are TRBV7-9 and TRBJ1-5; 7 bases agree with TRBD1. The trim removed 2 bases at V and 6 bases at J, leaving 4 bases unmatched. Germline CDR1 SEHNR, CDR2 FQNEAQ (reference sequence). The CDR3 runs to 14 residues. CDR3 sequence: CASSLTGDTQPQHF. The CDR3 DNA follows: TGTGCCAGCAGCTTAACAGGGGATACTCAGCCCCAGCATTTT.

In its sample, this clone was seen a few times. Other DNA sequences in this sample translate to the same CDR3. The chain recombines TRBV20-1 with TRBJ2-5; TRBD1 aligns across 8 bases. The trim removed 6 bases at V and 5 bases at J, leaving 2 bases unmatched. Looked up from germline, CDR1 is DFQATT and CDR2 is SNEGSKA (reference sequence). The CDR3 consists of 11 residues. CDR3: CSARTGETQYF. The CDR3 DNA sequence: TGCAGTGCACGGACAGGGGAGACCCAGTACTTC.

V and J are TRBV28 and TRBJ1-2, with unresolved D. V lost 6 bases and J 3 bases, leaving 11 bases between the germline ends. Germline V gives CDR1 MDHEN, CDR2 SYDVKM. The CDR3 contains 13 residues. The CDR3 DNA reads TGTGCCAGCAGAATCACCCGAGACTATGGCTACACCTTC. This encodes CASRITRDYGYTF.

This clone was counted a single time. V and J are TRBV18 and TRBJ2-7; 9 bases match TRBD1. The CDR3 runs 15 residues. After removal of 3 bases from V and 3 bases from J, the junction contained 6 bases not matched to a gene. Germline V gives CDR1 KGHSH, CDR2 LQKENI. For the CDR3, the DNA is TGTGCCAGCTCACCCGAGACAGGGGGACTCTACGAGCAGTACTTC. Its translation: CASSPETGGLYEQYF.

V is TRBV30 and J is TRBJ2-3, with D hard to call. The CDR3 runs 12 residues. Per germline, CDR1 GTSNPN and CDR2 SVGIG (reference sequence). Trimming stripped 5 bases from V and 2 bases from J, with 8 bases between. The CDR3 DNA is TGTGCCTGGGCAGAGAACACAGATACGCAGTATTTT. This sequence encodes CAWAENTDTQYF.

The sample holds one count of this clone. The genes are TRBV30 and TRBJ2-2, with 10 nucleotides matching TRBD1. This CDR3 is 16 amino acids long. Looked up from germline, CDR1 is GTSNPN and CDR2 is SVGIG (reference sequence). The junction had 7 bases not matched to a gene; V was cut back by 6 bases and J by 0 bases. The CDR3 DNA sequence: TGTGCCTGCCCCCAGACAGGGGGCGCGAACACCGGGGAGCTGTTTTTT. It codes for CACPQTGGANTGELFF.

The chain's CDR3 is CASSQATFGQGARGYTF. DNA of the CDR3: TGCGCCAGCAGCCAAGCAACCTTCGGACAGGGGGCGCGTGGCTACACCTTC. V gene TRBV4-1 combines with J gene TRBJ1-2; TRBD1 agrees at 11 bases. This CDR3 has 17 residues. In germline, CDR1 is MGHRA, CDR2 YSYEKL. The V and J ends lost 1 base and 7 bases, in that order; junction bases with no gene match: 11.

The chain has TRBV9 and TRBJ1-1, with TRBD1 identical over 7 bases. The ends lost 0 bases at V and 3 bases at J; junction bases unmatched: 8. The CDR3 loop spans 16 amino acids. Per the germline V gene, CDR1 is SGDLS and CDR2 is YYNGEE. CDR3 region: CASSVVKGALDTEAFF. Here the CDR3 DNA reads TGTGCCAGCAGCGTAGTCAAGGGGGCGCTGGACACTGAAGCTTTCTTT. Supplemented by reference TRBV9 and TRBJ1-1, the full variable domain reads DSGVTQTPKHLITATGQRVTLRCSPRSGDLSVYWYQQSLDQGLQFLIQYYNGEERAKGNILERFSAQQFPDLHSELNLSSLELGDSALYFCASSVVKGALDTEAFFGQGTRLTVV.

The chain joins TRBV9 to TRBJ2-7, with D perhaps TRBD2 (6 bases). Germline V gives CDR1 SGDLS, CDR2 YYNGEE. This CDR3 has 15 residues. The germline V and J ends were trimmed by 4 bases and 2 bases, with 16 bases remaining between them. This CDR3 is CASSPFGGPTYEQYF. The CDR3 DNA sequence: TGTGCCAGCAGCCCATTCGGGGGACCAACCTACGAGCAGTACTTC.

Worth noting for this clone: The same CDR3 arises from other DNA sequences in this sample as well. V is TRBV10-3 and J is TRBJ2-3; 14 positions match TRBD2. The V gene end was trimmed by 2 bases and the J gene end by 5 bases; junction bases not matched to a gene: 0. The CDR3 loop spans 15 amino acids. Per the germline V gene, CDR1 is ENHRY and CDR2 is SYGVKD. The DNA for the CDR3 is TGTGCCATCAGTGAGGGACTAGCGGGGGGAGATACGCAGTATTTT. Its protein is CAISEGLAGGDTQYF.